This is a list of T cell receptor beta chains from one sample in a study of T-cell reconstitution after alpha-beta-depleted transplantation in children. MiXCR was run by TCRdb on the PCR reads, yielding one entry per CDR3 protein. This sample has under 300,000 distinct CDR3 sequences, with 9.5% to 13% found just once. Sample: peripheral blood, taken 180 days after TCRalphabeta/CD19-depleted stem cell transplant. These receptors came from a male patient aged 2-15 years who had a stem cell transplant for chronic granulomatous disease, so the T cells may come from the graft donor. Both conserved end residues are part of each CDR3. A D gene is named only where the DNA matches it firmly. Rows may omit the clone size; those that give it use once, few, many or a size class.

j_call: TRBJ1-5; d_call: TRBD1; clone_size: NA; v_call: TRBV18; cdr3_aa: CASSPGTGPNQPQHF; cdr3_nt: TGTGCCAGCTCACCTGGGACAGGGCCGAATCAGCCCCAGCATTTT
j_call: TRBJ2-3; d_call: NA; clone_size: many; v_call: TRBV6-2/TRBV6-3; cdr3_aa: CASSYSSTDTQYF; cdr3_nt: TGTGCCAGCAGTTACTCTAGCACAGATACGCAGTATTTT
j_call: TRBJ2-7; d_call: TRBD2; clone_size: many; v_call: TRBV7-2; cdr3_aa: CASSLRSGLANSYEQYF; cdr3_nt: TGTGCCAGCAGCTTACGTTCCGGACTAGCGAATTCCTACGAGCAGTACTTC
j_call: TRBJ1-5; d_call: TRBD1; clone_size: many; v_call: TRBV20-1; cdr3_aa: CSARRPDRAQHF; cdr3_nt: TGCAGTGCTAGAAGGCCAGACAGGGCCCAGCATTTT
j_call: TRBJ2-5; d_call: NA; clone_size: many; v_call: TRBV7-2; cdr3_aa: CASRSNGGRETQYF; cdr3_nt: TGTGCCAGCAGGTCGAACGGGGGCCGGGAGACCCAGTACTTC
j_call: TRBJ2-6; d_call: NA; clone_size: few; v_call: TRBV6-1; cdr3_aa: CASRQFDGSGANVLTF; cdr3_nt: TGTGCCAGCAGACAATTCGACGGCTCTGGGGCCAACGTCCTGACTTTC
j_call: TRBJ1-6; d_call: TRBD1; clone_size: NA; v_call: TRBV19; cdr3_aa: CASLQGGNSPLHF; cdr3_nt: TGTGCCAGTCTACAGGGGGGAAATTCACCCCTCCACTTT
j_call: TRBJ2-6; d_call: NA; clone_size: many; v_call: TRBV5-5; cdr3_aa: CASSRDGSSGANVLTF; cdr3_nt: TGTGCCAGCAGCCGAGACGGGAGCTCTGGGGCCAACGTCCTGACTTTC
j_call: TRBJ2-1; d_call: NA; clone_size: many; v_call: TRBV14; cdr3_aa: CASEEGHDEQFF; cdr3_nt: TGTGCCAGCGAGGAGGGGCACGATGAGCAGTTCTTC
j_call: TRBJ2-1; d_call: NA; clone_size: many; v_call: TRBV15; cdr3_aa: CATSRPTHNEQFF; cdr3_nt: TGTGCCACCAGCAGACCCACGCACAATGAGCAGTTCTTC
j_call: TRBJ2-7; d_call: TRBD1; clone_size: many; v_call: TRBV29-1; cdr3_aa: CSIGQGSAYEQYF; cdr3_nt: TGCAGCATCGGACAGGGGTCTGCCTACGAGCAGTACTTC
j_call: TRBJ1-5; d_call: NA; clone_size: many; v_call: TRBV28; cdr3_aa: CASSLKAQPQHF; cdr3_nt: TGTGCCAGCAGTTTAAAAGCCCAGCCCCAGCATTTT
j_call: TRBJ2-1; d_call: TRBD2; clone_size: many; v_call: TRBV10-3; cdr3_aa: CAISDVGLGHYNEQFF; cdr3_nt: TGTGCCATCAGTGATGTGGGACTAGGACACTACAATGAGCAGTTCTTC
j_call: TRBJ1-5; d_call: NA; clone_size: many; v_call: TRBV20-1; cdr3_aa: CSARPQVNQPQHF; cdr3_nt: TGCAGTGCTAGACCCCAGGTCAATCAGCCCCAGCATTTT
j_call: TRBJ2-7; d_call: NA; clone_size: many; v_call: TRBV7-7; cdr3_aa: CASSLAPGSEQYF; cdr3_nt: TGTGCTAGCAGCTTAGCGCCGGGGTCCGAGCAGTACTTC
j_call: TRBJ2-7; d_call: TRBD1; clone_size: many; v_call: TRBV30; cdr3_aa: CAWIKDRVHEQYF; cdr3_nt: TGTGCCTGGATTAAGGACAGGGTCCACGAGCAGTACTTC
j_call: TRBJ1-1; d_call: NA; clone_size: many; v_call: TRBV6-5; cdr3_aa: CASSYSGGSTEAFF; cdr3_nt: TGTGCCAGCAGTTACTCGGGGGGGAGCACTGAAGCTTTCTTT
j_call: TRBJ1-1; d_call: NA; clone_size: NA; v_call: TRBV7-3; cdr3_aa: CTSSLGPNTEAFF; cdr3_nt: TGTACCAGCAGCTTGGGGCCCAACACTGAAGCTTTCTTT
j_call: TRBJ1-4; d_call: NA; clone_size: many; v_call: TRBV29-1; cdr3_aa: CSAQKSGEKLFF; cdr3_nt: TGCAGCGCCCAAAAATCAGGCGAAAAACTGTTTTTT
j_call: TRBJ1-1; d_call: NA; clone_size: few; v_call: TRBV12-3/TRBV12-4; cdr3_aa: CASIQGGGAEAFF; cdr3_nt: TGTGCCAGCATCCAAGGGGGGGGGGCTGAAGCTTTCTTT
j_call: TRBJ2-7; d_call: TRBD2; clone_size: NA; v_call: TRBV5-6; cdr3_aa: CASSSRRLRAGGRIGGEQYF; cdr3_nt: TGTGCCAGCAGCTCCCGACGACTGAGAGCGGGGGGGCGAATCGGAGGCGAGCAGTACTTC
j_call: TRBJ1-2; d_call: TRBD1; clone_size: NA; v_call: TRBV12-3/TRBV12-4; cdr3_aa: CASRLQGASYGYTF; cdr3_nt: TGTGCCAGCAGGCTACAGGGGGCTAGTTATGGCTACACCTTC
j_call: TRBJ2-3; d_call: TRBD1; clone_size: many; v_call: TRBV20-1; cdr3_aa: CSARHYWTGDTDTQYF; cdr3_nt: TGCAGTGCTAGACACTATTGGACAGGGGACACAGATACGCAGTATTTT
j_call: TRBJ2-7; d_call: TRBD1; clone_size: few; v_call: TRBV18; cdr3_aa: CASSPDRGLHSYEQYF; cdr3_nt: TGTGCCAGCTCCCCGGACAGGGGGCTCCACTCCTACGAGCAGTACTTC
j_call: TRBJ1-6; d_call: NA; clone_size: many; v_call: TRBV20-1; cdr3_aa: CSASQVSGFDSPLHF; cdr3_nt: TGCAGTGCCAGCCAGGTGTCGGGGTTTGATTCACCCCTCCACTTT
j_call: TRBJ2-7; d_call: TRBD1; clone_size: many; v_call: TRBV28; cdr3_aa: CASSLVGQPYEQYF; cdr3_nt: TGTGCCAGCAGTTTGGTGGGACAGCCCTACGAGCAGTACTTC
j_call: TRBJ2-7; d_call: TRBD2; clone_size: NA; v_call: TRBV20-1; cdr3_aa: CSARVRRLAGGGYEQYF; cdr3_nt: TGCAGTGCTAGAGTCAGGAGACTAGCGGGGGGGGGCTACGAGCAGTACTTC
j_call: TRBJ1-2; d_call: TRBD1; clone_size: many; v_call: TRBV2; cdr3_aa: CASSVTGEGYGYTF; cdr3_nt: TGTGCCAGCAGTGTGACAGGGGAAGGCTATGGCTACACCTTC
j_call: TRBJ1-5; d_call: TRBD1; clone_size: many; v_call: TRBV12-3/TRBV12-4; cdr3_aa: CASSSGQGKGQPQHF; cdr3_nt: TGTGCCAGCAGTTCAGGACAGGGAAAGGGTCAGCCCCAGCATTTT
j_call: TRBJ2-3; d_call: TRBD2; clone_size: many; v_call: TRBV20-1; cdr3_aa: CSAQTSGRSTDTQYF; cdr3_nt: TGCAGTGCCCAGACTAGCGGGAGGAGCACAGATACGCAGTATTTT
j_call: TRBJ2-3; d_call: TRBD1; clone_size: many; v_call: TRBV7-2; cdr3_aa: CASSLIGTASTDTQYF; cdr3_nt: TGTGCCAGCAGCTTAATCGGGACAGCTAGCACAGATACGCAGTATTTT
j_call: TRBJ2-1; d_call: TRBD2; clone_size: many; v_call: TRBV2; cdr3_aa: CATGAGGYNEQFF; cdr3_nt: TGTGCCACCGGTGCGGGGGGATACAATGAGCAGTTCTTC
j_call: TRBJ2-7; d_call: TRBD1; clone_size: NA; v_call: TRBV7-2; cdr3_aa: CASSLASLLTGVEQYF; cdr3_nt: TGTGCCAGCAGCTTAGCCTCTCTGCTTACAGGGGTCGAGCAGTACTTC
j_call: TRBJ2-1; d_call: TRBD2; clone_size: many; v_call: TRBV9; cdr3_aa: CASSQPGLAQGHEQFF; cdr3_nt: TGTGCCAGCAGCCAACCGGGACTAGCTCAGGGACATGAGCAGTTCTTC
j_call: TRBJ2-7; d_call: TRBD2; clone_size: NA; v_call: TRBV18; cdr3_aa: CASSPPGLAGTYEQYF; cdr3_nt: TGTGCCAGCTCACCTCCGGGACTAGCGGGAACCTACGAGCAGTACTTC
j_call: TRBJ2-7; d_call: NA; clone_size: many; v_call: TRBV3-1; cdr3_aa: CASSQPSYEQYF; cdr3_nt: TGTGCCAGCAGCCAGCCCTCCTACGAGCAGTACTTC
j_call: TRBJ1-3; d_call: NA; clone_size: NA; v_call: TRBV18; cdr3_aa: CASSPLSGDSGNTIYF; cdr3_nt: TGTGCCAGCTCACCACTTTCAGGAGACTCGGGAAACACCATATATTTT
j_call: TRBJ2-5; d_call: TRBD2; clone_size: many; v_call: TRBV20-1; cdr3_aa: CSASLVAGRFQETQYF; cdr3_nt: TGCAGTGCTAGCTTAGTAGCGGGACGGTTTCAAGAGACCCAGTACTTC
j_call: TRBJ2-1; d_call: NA; clone_size: few; v_call: TRBV20-1; cdr3_aa: CSARSLRGGPSYNEQFF; cdr3_nt: TGCAGTGCTAGATCCCTAAGAGGGGGGCCCTCCTACAATGAGCAGTTCTTC
j_call: TRBJ2-7; d_call: NA; clone_size: many; v_call: TRBV18; cdr3_aa: CASSPRGGWFYEQYF; cdr3_nt: TGTGCCAGCTCACCAAGAGGCGGGTGGTTCTACGAGCAGTACTTC
j_call: TRBJ2-7; d_call: NA; clone_size: many; v_call: TRBV5-1; cdr3_aa: CASSSTTYEQYF; cdr3_nt: TGCGCCAGCAGCTCCACTACCTACGAGCAGTACTTC
j_call: TRBJ2-5; d_call: NA; clone_size: many; v_call: TRBV30; cdr3_aa: CAWSRDRLQETQYF; cdr3_nt: TGTGCCTGGAGTAGGGACCGCCTCCAAGAGACCCAGTACTTC
j_call: TRBJ2-7; d_call: TRBD2; clone_size: many; v_call: TRBV3-1; cdr3_aa: CASSQKGRLAKYF; cdr3_nt: TGTGCCAGCAGCCAAAAGGGGCGACTAGCGAAGTACTTC
j_call: TRBJ1-5; d_call: NA; clone_size: few; v_call: TRBV19; cdr3_aa: CASSIRAAQPQHF; cdr3_nt: TGTGCCAGTAGTATAAGAGCCGCTCAGCCCCAGCATTTT
j_call: TRBJ2-3; d_call: NA; clone_size: many; v_call: TRBV12-3/TRBV12-4; cdr3_aa: CASRPRLDSRTDTQYF; cdr3_nt: TGTGCCAGCAGACCCAGACTAGACAGTCGCACAGATACGCAGTATTTT
j_call: TRBJ1-2; d_call: TRBD1; clone_size: many; v_call: TRBV12-3/TRBV12-4; cdr3_aa: CASSSMTGVDNYGYTF; cdr3_nt: TGTGCCAGCAGTTCTATGACAGGGGTTGATAACTATGGCTACACCTTC
j_call: TRBJ1-1; d_call: TRBD1; clone_size: many; v_call: TRBV9; cdr3_aa: CASSGQGVQQNTEAFF; cdr3_nt: TGTGCCAGCAGCGGACAGGGGGTCCAGCAGAACACTGAAGCTTTCTTT
j_call: TRBJ1-2; d_call: NA; clone_size: many; v_call: TRBV12-3/TRBV12-4; cdr3_aa: CASRQNLYGYTF; cdr3_nt: TGTGCCAGCCGTCAGAACCTTTATGGCTACACCTTC
j_call: TRBJ2-2; d_call: NA; clone_size: many; v_call: TRBV6-2/TRBV6-3; cdr3_aa: CASYIGPNTGELFF; cdr3_nt: TGTGCCAGCTACATAGGCCCGAACACCGGGGAGCTGTTTTTT
j_call: TRBJ2-7; d_call: TRBD2; clone_size: many; v_call: TRBV20-1; cdr3_aa: CSARLAGSYEQYF; cdr3_nt: TGCAGTGCTAGACTAGCGGGGTCCTACGAGCAGTACTTC
j_call: TRBJ2-5; d_call: NA; clone_size: many; v_call: TRBV5-6; cdr3_aa: CASSLGGPVTQYF; cdr3_nt: TGTGCCAGCAGCTTGGGCGGGCCGGTGACCCAGTACTTC
j_call: TRBJ1-6; d_call: NA; clone_size: many; v_call: TRBV28; cdr3_aa: CASSSLDRTYNSPLHF; cdr3_nt: TGTGCCAGCAGCTCATTAGACAGGACTTATAATTCACCCCTCCACTTT
j_call: TRBJ1-5; d_call: TRBD1; clone_size: many; v_call: TRBV28; cdr3_aa: CASSLERGQGNNQPQHF; cdr3_nt: TGTGCCAGCAGTTTAGAGAGGGGACAGGGGAACAATCAGCCCCAGCATTTT
j_call: TRBJ2-2; d_call: NA; clone_size: many; v_call: TRBV29-1; cdr3_aa: CSVRDHTGELFF; cdr3_nt: TGCAGCGTTCGGGACCACACCGGGGAGCTGTTTTTT
j_call: TRBJ2-3; d_call: NA; clone_size: many; v_call: TRBV2; cdr3_aa: CASRGRQLDTQYF; cdr3_nt: TGTGCCAGCAGAGGAAGACAACTAGATACGCAGTATTTT
j_call: TRBJ2-3; d_call: NA; clone_size: few; v_call: TRBV7-8; cdr3_aa: CASSLGLDPSTDTQYF; cdr3_nt: TGTGCCAGCAGCTTAGGTTTGGACCCGAGCACAGATACGCAGTATTTT
j_call: TRBJ1-2; d_call: NA; clone_size: NA; v_call: TRBV6-2/TRBV6-3; cdr3_aa: CASSGRRVDGYTF; cdr3_nt: TGTGCCAGCAGTGGACGGAGGGTGGACGGCTACACCTTC
j_call: TRBJ2-2; d_call: TRBD2; clone_size: NA; v_call: TRBV6-2/TRBV6-3; cdr3_aa: CASSYNRGVAGGLNTGELFF; cdr3_nt: TGTGCCAGCAGTTACAATCGGGGGGTAGCGGGAGGCCTTAACACCGGGGAGCTGTTTTTT